The 24 T cell receptor beta chains reported below all come from one sample, sequenced in a study of molecular identifiers for immune sequencing clone quantification. TCRdb re-analysed the PCR reads in MiXCR, keeping a single row per CDR3 protein. The sample carries approximately 500,000 distinct CDR3 sequences, about 22% recorded once. Sequencing used naive CD8+ T cells from blood, with Jurkat cell RNA spiked in. The sample's subset: FACS-sorted CD8+CD4-CCR7+CD45RA+ naive T cells. The receptors were gathered from a human donor in good health. Some libraries in this study had Jurkat cell RNA spiked in.

About this clonotype: No conserved phenylalanine or tryptophan is present at the end of the CDR3, so a read error is the likely explanation. The J gene is TRBJ1-6, the V gene TRBV4-3; D not certain. Trimming shortened V by 0 bases and J by 8 bases, and 8 bases separated the two germline ends. The CDR3 contains 14 residues. From germline, CDR1 is LGHNA and CDR2 YSLEER. The CDR3 loop reads CASSQDPADSPLHL. The CDR3 DNA reads as TGCGCCAGCAGCCAAGATCCGGCGGATTCACCCCTCCACCTT.

This clonotype has a handful of counts. The rearrangement joins TRBV11-2 to TRBJ2-7; 7 bases agree with TRBD1. Germline assignment: CDR1 SGHAT and CDR2 FQNNGV. The CDR3 is 15 amino acids. V trimming: 0 bases; J trimming: 2 bases; junction bases outside the gene matches: 4. The CDR3 spells CASSLDPDRAYEQYF. The DNA for the CDR3 is TGTGCCAGCAGCTTAGACCCCGACAGGGCCTACGAGCAGTACTTC. The complete variable domain, with remaining parts taken from reference TRBV11-2 and TRBJ2-7, reads EAGVAQSPRYKIIEKRQSVAFWCNPISGHATLYWYQQILGQGPKLLIQFQNNGVVDDSQLPKDRFSAERLKGVDSTLKIQPAKLEDSAVYLCASSLDPDRAYEQYFGPGTRLTVT.

This clonotype showed up many times. This chain joins TRBV9 and TRBJ1-1, with TRBD1 matching over 7 bases. This CDR3 has 12 residues. Germline values: CDR1 SGDLS, CDR2 YYNGEE. Trimming took 3 bases from V and 6 from J; bases not matched to a gene: 2. CDR3 DNA: TGTGCCAGCAGCGATGGGACAGCTGAAGCTTTCTTT. Its translation is CASSDGTAEAFF.

The sample holds many counts of this clonotype. The chain links TRBV2 to TRBJ2-3, with TRBD1 identical over 7 bases. CDR3 length: 13 residues. The V gene's germline CDR1 is SNHLY and CDR2 FYNNEI. J was trimmed by 5 bases and V by 9 bases; bases with no gene match: 8. The CDR3 here is CASKEGDRDTQYF. The CDR3 region has the DNA TGTGCCAGTAAAGAAGGGGACAGAGATACGCAGTATTTT.

This clonotype was seen at least ten times. V gene TRBV7-9 combines with J gene TRBJ2-2, with D possibly matching TRBD2 (5 bases). Germline V CDR1 and CDR2: SEHNR, FQNEAQ (reference sequence). This CDR3 region has 16 residues. V lost 2 bases and J lost 2, with 12 bases in between. In nucleotides, the CDR3 is TGTGCCAGCAGCTTACCGGGGTCCACCAACACCGGGGAGCTGTTTTTT. It translates to CASSLPGSTNTGELFF.

This clonotype was seen once. The chain employs TRBV11-3 and TRBJ2-7; TRBD1 agrees at 7 bases. The germline V gene has CDR1 SGHNT and CDR2 YENEEA. J lost 2 bases, V lost 5 bases, and 12 bases had no gene match. The CDR3 contains 16 residues. CDR3 sequence: CASSPRQQGQTYEQYF. The CDR3 nucleotides read TGTGCCAGCAGCCCTCGGCAGCAGGGACAGACCTACGAGCAGTACTTC.

This clonotype has just a few counts. V and J are TRBV19 and TRBJ1-1; weak D call: TRBD1 (5 bases). CDR1 and CDR2 from the germline V gene are LNHDA and SQIVND (reference sequence). This CDR3 is built from 18 residues. V dropped 5 bases and J dropped 5 bases, with 27 bases sitting between them. CDR3: CASSPGLIRQTTGTEAFF. The CDR3 nucleotides are TGTGCCAGTAGTCCAGGGCTAATACGCCAGACTACTGGTACTGAAGCTTTCTTT.

In its sample, this clonotype was seen many times. This sequence joins TRBV29-1 and TRBJ2-5, with TRBD1 matching over 7 bases. The germline V gene encodes CDR1 SQVTM and CDR2 ANQGSEA. CDR3 size: 12 residues. J was trimmed by 4 bases and V by 5 bases; bases with no gene match: 4. The DNA for the CDR3 is TGCAGCGTTACGACAGGGTCAGAGACCCAGTACTTC. Amino acid sequence: CSVTTGSETQYF.

This clonotype appeared many times. The chain's CDR3 is CASSQTGEETQYF. DNA for the CDR3: TGTGCCAGCAGTCAGACAGGAGAAGAGACCCAGTACTTC. This chain connects TRBV28 to TRBJ2-5, with D perhaps matching TRBD1 (6 bases). The CDR3 has 13 amino acids. The V end was cut by 5 bases, the J end by 3 bases, with 10 bases between. Germline V CDR1 and CDR2: MDHEN, SYDVKM.

J is TRBJ2-7 and V is TRBV7-9, with 9 positions matching TRBD2. The CDR3 extends over 16 amino acids. V was clipped by 5 bases and J by 0 bases; unmatched bases: 8. Germline V gene lookup returns CDR1 SEHNR and CDR2 FQNEAQ (reference sequence). The CDR3 DNA sequence: TGTGCCAGCAGCCCCACTAGCGGGCTCCGCTCCTACGAGCAGTACTTC. Its protein product is CASSPTSGLRSYEQYF.

V usage is TRBV7-9 and J usage is TRBJ2-7; 10 bases align to TRBD2. This CDR3 has 14 residues. Germline CDR1 SEHNR, CDR2 FQNEAQ (reference sequence). Germline trimming cut 5 bases from V and 5 bases from J; bases unmatched to any gene: 6. The CDR3 DNA follows: TGTGCCAGCAGCCCAAGCGGGAGGGCCGACGAGCAGTACTTC. As protein: CASSPSGRADEQYF.

Written as DNA, the CDR3 is TGTGCCAGCTCACCACGCGGGGCGATCGAGACCCAGTACTTC. Its protein is CASSPRGAIETQYF. This chain connects TRBV18 to TRBJ2-5, with D perhaps matching TRBD2 (6 bases). This CDR3 region has 14 residues. The V and J ends lost 1 base and 5 bases respectively, with 11 bases between them. The V gene's germline CDR1 is KGHSH and CDR2 LQKENI.

CDR3 residues: CASSQDRHGVYEQYF. CDR3 in DNA: TGCGCCAGCAGCCAAGATAGGCATGGGGTATACGAGCAGTACTTC. This chain connects TRBV4-3 to TRBJ2-7, with D unclear. V was shortened by 0 bases and J by 4 bases, with 13 bases between the two germline ends. This CDR3 comprises 15 residues. Germline lookup yields CDR1 LGHNA and CDR2 YSLEER.

This clonotype was recorded at least ten times. V is TRBV5-6 and J is TRBJ2-7; D tentatively fits TRBD1 or TRBD2 (5 bases each). The CDR3 length is 18 residues. The V gene's germline CDR1 is SGHDT and CDR2 YYEEEE. V was shortened by 0 bases and J by 2 bases, with 21 bases between the two germline ends. The CDR3 DNA sequence: TGTGCCAGCAGCTTGGAATTTTCCCGGGACGGAGTAACCTACGAGCAGTACTTC. Amino acids: CASSLEFSRDGVTYEQYF.

The sample holds many counts of this clonotype. The CDR3 protein is CASSYSTGTGDTEAFF. CDR3 in DNA: TGTGCCAGCAGTTACTCGACCGGGACAGGGGATACTGAAGCTTTCTTT. The V and J genes are TRBV6-2 or TRBV6-3 and TRBJ1-1; 10 positions match TRBD1. With 0 bases clipped from V and 5 bases from J, the junction kept 6 bases outside the gene matches. Germline CDR1 is MNHEY and CDR2 is SVGEGT. The length of the CDR3 is 16 residues.

The chain recombines TRBV7-9 with TRBJ1-2, with 8 bases aligning to TRBD1. This CDR3 has 18 amino acids. Germline lookup yields CDR1 SEHNR and CDR2 FQNEAQ (reference sequence). The V segment lost 2 bases and the J segment 2 bases; nucleotides outside the gene matches: 13. CDR3 nucleotides: TGTGCCAGCAGCTTATTTTTCGGGGGTACAGGGGGGAACTATGGCTACACCTTC. Its translation is CASSLFFGGTGGNYGYTF. Filled out from reference TRBV7-9 and TRBJ1-2, the complete variable domain reads DTGVSQNPRHKITKRGQNVTFRCDPISEHNRLYWYRQTLGQGPEFLTYFQNEAQLEKSRLLSDRFSAERPKGSFSTLEIQRTEQGDSAMYLCASSLFFGGTGGNYGYTFGSGTRLTVV.

This clonotype was seen at least ten times. This chain joins TRBV6-2 or TRBV6-3 and TRBJ2-6; 9 positions agree with TRBD1. The germline gives CDR1 MNHEY, CDR2 SVGEGT. V shed 3 bases, J shed 3 bases, and the junction held 6 bases outside the gene matches. The CDR3 consists of 17 residues. CDR3 nucleotide sequence: TGTGCCAGCAGTTATGGGACAGGGATAAATGGGGCCAACGTCCTGACTTTC. It translates to CASSYGTGINGANVLTF.

This clonotype was picked up many times. V is TRBV7-8 and J is TRBJ1-1; unclear D gene. Germline V gene data show CDR1 as SGHVS and CDR2 as FQNEAQ. CDR3 length: 12 amino acids. V lost 3 bases and J lost 6, with 8 bases in between. The CDR3 DNA follows: TGTGCCAGCAGCTTTGTGAGGGCTGAAGCTTTCTTT. It encodes CASSFVRAEAFF.

On this clonotype: A read error is likely, as this CDR3 ends without the conserved phenylalanine or tryptophan. This sequence joins TRBV12-3 or TRBV12-4 and TRBJ1-1; D is unclear. Trimming removed 6 bases at V and 1 base at J, with 9 bases between. CDR3 length: 13 amino acids. In DNA form, the CDR3 reads TGTGCCAGCAGCCTGGGAGAGAACACTGAAGCTTTCGTT. It codes for CASSLGENTEAFV.

The chain combines TRBV29-1 with TRBJ2-7; TRBD1 matches 9 bases. CDR3 length: 15 residues. The germline V gene has CDR1 SQVTM and CDR2 ANQGSEA. V lost 5 bases, J lost 4 bases, and 12 bases stayed unmatched. CDR3 nucleotide sequence: TGCAGCGTTTTGGGTTCCGGGACAGGGCTGTACGAGCAGTACTTC. Translating it yields CSVLGSGTGLYEQYF.

The CDR3 DNA reads TGTGCCACCAAGAAAGGGACGGCGAATCATGAAAAACTGTTTTTT. Residues: CATKKGTANHEKLFF. The chain combines TRBV24-1 with TRBJ1-4; D possibly corresponds to TRBD1 (5 bases). The germline V gene has CDR1 KGHDR and CDR2 SFDVKD. The V end lost 8 bases, the J end lost 6 bases, and 18 bases lay between the germline ends. There are 15 residues in the CDR3.

This clonotype was counted ten times or more. The gene calls are TRBV29-1 and TRBJ2-7; possibly TRBD1 or TRBD2 for D (5 bases each). V was trimmed by 7 bases and J by 0 bases, leaving 22 bases between them. The CDR3 totals 16 residues. CDR1 SQVTM and CDR2 ANQGSEA come from the germline V gene. The CDR3 loop reads CSASGTARGSSYEQYF. CDR3 in DNA: TGCAGCGCTTCCGGGACGGCCCGCGGCAGCTCCTACGAGCAGTACTTC.

This clonotype was detected ten times or more. The rearrangement uses TRBV5-6 and TRBJ2-1; D is possibly TRBD2 (6 bases). Germline CDR1 reads SGHDT; CDR2 reads YYEEEE. The V and J ends lost 2 bases and 0 bases respectively, with 9 bases between them. The CDR3 runs 15 residues. The CDR3 nucleotides are TGTGCCAGCAGCTTTGGAGGGAGCTCCTACAATGAGCAGTTCTTC. Protein product: CASSFGGSSYNEQFF.

A few counts support this clonotype. The J gene is TRBJ1-1, the V gene TRBV20-1; D is perhaps TRBD1 (5 bases). Germline V CDR1 and CDR2: DFQATT, SNEGSKA (reference sequence). Trimming removed 0 bases from V and 4 bases from J, with 9 bases in between. This CDR3 comprises 13 residues. CDR3 bases: TGCAGTGCTAGAGATGGGGGATTCACTGAAGCTTTCTTT. The encoded protein is CSARDGGFTEAFF.